Listed here are 17 T cell receptor beta chains from one sample, sequenced in a study of T cell repertoires in cytomegalovirus infection. TCRdb ran MiXCR on the reads and lists one entry per CDR3 protein. The sample lists some 440,000 distinct CDR3 sequences, about 33% occurring once. The specimen was PBMCs. All receptors come from a human donor in good health (CMV status not recorded). Some clones in this sample may be carry-over from other donors' samples.

This clonotype was recorded many times. This sequence joins TRBV7-2 and TRBJ2-7; TRBD1 is a possible D gene (6 bases). Germline V lookup: CDR1 SGHTA, CDR2 FQGNSA. Trimming shortened V by 5 bases and J by 6 bases, and 14 bases separated the two germline ends. There are 13 residues in the CDR3. The CDR3 DNA is TGTGCCAGCAGCCCCCAATGGGGGCGCGAGCAGTACTTC. It translates to CASSPQWGREQYF.

The chain employs TRBV27 and TRBJ2-5; tentatively, D is TRBD1 or TRBD2 (5 bases each). The CDR3 is 15 amino acids. V was pared by 2 bases and J by 3 bases, with 13 bases between. Germline V gene lookup returns CDR1 MNHEY and CDR2 SMNVEV (reference sequence). This CDR3 reads CASSLTLGVEETQYF. The DNA for the CDR3 is TGTGCCAGCAGTTTAACACTAGGGGTCGAAGAGACCCAGTACTTC.

With regard to this clonotype: Lacking the conserved final phenylalanine or tryptophan, this CDR3 likely reflects a read error. The V call is TRBV19, the J call TRBJ1-5; TRBD1 matches 9 bases. V trimming: 6 bases; J trimming: 2 bases; junction bases outside the gene matches: 8. Germline CDR1 is LNHDA and CDR2 is SQIVND (reference sequence). CDR3 length: 16 amino acids. The chain's CDR3 is CASSKQGASGNQPQHS. For the CDR3, the DNA is TGTGCCAGTAGCAAACAGGGGGCGTCGGGCAATCAGCCCCAGCATTCT.

This chain links TRBV25-1 with TRBJ1-1; tentative D call: TRBD1 (6 bases). The V end lost 4 bases, the J end lost 3 bases, and 9 bases lay between the germline ends. The CDR3 has 13 residues. Germline V gene data show CDR1 as MGHDK and CDR2 as SYGVNS. The CDR3 region is CASSVRGDTEAFF. For the CDR3, the DNA is TGTGCCAGCAGTGTGAGGGGGGACACTGAAGCTTTCTTT.

As concerns this clonotype: The CDR3 ends on some other residue instead of the conserved phenylalanine or tryptophan, so this is likely a read error. The chain carries TRBV19 and TRBJ2-3; 9 bases line up with TRBD2. Unmatched junction bases numbered 13, after V lost 7 bases and J lost 5 bases. The germline gives CDR1 LNHDA, CDR2 SQIVND (reference sequence). The CDR3 contains 16 residues. The CDR3 loop is CASIIGFSGGEDTQYS. CDR3 in DNA: TGTGCCAGTATTATTGGGTTTAGCGGGGGAGAAGATACGCAGTATTCT.

This clonotype was recorded at least ten times. This chain uses TRBV7-9 with TRBJ2-7; D unclear. This CDR3 is built from 12 residues. CDR1 SEHNR and CDR2 FQNEAQ come from the germline V gene (reference sequence). Trimming removed 4 bases from V and 3 bases from J, with 7 bases in between. CDR3: CASSSADYEQYF. Written as DNA, the CDR3 is TGTGCCAGCAGCTCCGCCGACTACGAGCAGTACTTC.

This clonotype was seen ten or more times. V gene TRBV12-3 or TRBV12-4 combines with J gene TRBJ2-3; 7 positions match TRBD1. The CDR3 totals 17 residues. Trimming took 5 bases from V and 0 from J; bases not matched to a gene: 11. CDR3 in DNA: TGTGCCAGCAGTCACAACGACAGGGCTCCTAGCACAGATACGCAGTATTTT. As protein: CASSHNDRAPSTDTQYF.

V is TRBV28 and J is TRBJ2-1; D might be TRBD1 (6 bases). This CDR3 comprises 16 residues. Germline V gene data show CDR1 as MDHEN and CDR2 as SYDVKM. The V and J ends lost 6 bases and 3 bases respectively, with 18 bases between them. The CDR3 bases are TGTGCCAGCAGACCAGGGGCGGCGCGATACTACAATGAGCAGTTCTTC. Its translation is CASRPGAARYYNEQFF.

The genes are TRBV10-3 and TRBJ2-7; D is undetermined. Germline V gene lookup returns CDR1 ENHRY and CDR2 SYGVKD. The CDR3 covers 13 residues. V gave up 4 bases and J gave up 4 bases, with 11 bases separating them. The CDR3: CAISAPDGYEQYF. CDR3 DNA: TGTGCCATCAGTGCTCCGGACGGATACGAGCAGTACTTC.

Points on this clonotype: This may come from a read error, since a much larger clone is one base off. The chain links TRBV7-6 to TRBJ2-7; no clear D gene. Germline CDR1 SGHVS, CDR2 FNYEAQ. The CDR3 is 13 amino acids. V shed 7 bases and J shed 2 bases, with 12 bases lying between them. The CDR3 spells CASTSREAYEQYF. The CDR3 DNA sequence: TGTGCCAGCACCTCAAGGGAAGCCTACGAGCAGTACTTC.

Only a few counts were recorded for this clonotype. The V and J genes are TRBV28 and TRBJ2-7; either TRBD1 or TRBD2 may fit D (5 bases each). CDR1 and CDR2 (germline): MDHEN, SYDVKM. There are 18 residues in the CDR3. Between the trimmed V and J ends, which lost 8 bases and 7 bases, there was a span of 33 bases. The CDR3 DNA sequence: TGTGCCAGCGAGAGCAGTTTCGGAGAGGGGCAGAGCTACGAGGAGCAGTACTTC. This gives the protein CASESSFGEGQSYEEQYF.

To note about this clonotype: A read error may account for a junction end that differs from germline. V gene TRBV7-2 combines with J gene TRBJ2-1; 8 bases map to TRBD2. The CDR3 contains 16 residues. CDR1 and CDR2 from the germline V gene are SGHTA and FQGNSA. This CDR3 is CASSPSGAGVVYEPFF. CDR3 DNA sequence: TGTGCCAGCAGCCCGAGTGGAGCGGGGGTGGTCTATGAGCCGTTCTTC.

This clonotype was observed a handful of times. The chain recombines TRBV6-1 with TRBJ2-3; 9 nucleotides match TRBD1. V shed 7 bases, J shed 9 bases, and the junction held 8 bases outside the gene matches. The CDR3 contains 13 residues. The germline gives CDR1 MNHNS, CDR2 SASEGT. The DNA for the CDR3 is TGTGCCAGCACCCTAGGACAGGGGCAAACGCAGTATTTT. The encoded protein is CASTLGQGQTQYF.

The chain combines TRBV27 with TRBJ2-7, with 8 positions matching TRBD1. The CDR3 covers 14 residues. The germline CDR1 and CDR2 sequences are MNHEY and SMNVEV (reference sequence). With V trimmed by 6 bases and J by 1 base, 5 bases remained unmatched. The CDR3 bases are TGTGCCAGCAGGACCGACAGGGGATCCTACGAGCAGTACTTC. It codes for CASRTDRGSYEQYF.

This clonotype was counted between two and nine times. V gene TRBV5-6 combines with J gene TRBJ2-2; D is ambiguous. V lost 0 bases to trimming and J lost 4 bases, with 10 bases between them. There are 15 residues in the CDR3. CDR1 and CDR2 (germline): SGHDT, YYEEEE. The CDR3 loop reads CASSLAPLRTGELFF. The CDR3 DNA sequence: TGTGCCAGCAGCTTGGCCCCCCTTCGCACCGGGGAGCTGTTTTTT.

This sequence joins TRBV12-3 or TRBV12-4 and TRBJ1-5, with D possibly TRBD1 on 6 matching bases. This CDR3 is built from 14 residues. The V end was cut by 7 bases, the J end by 3 bases, with 13 bases between. In DNA, the CDR3 is TGTGCCAGCACCGAGGACAGATCCAATCAGCCCCAGCATTTT. Translation gives CASTEDRSNQPQHF.

CDR3 DNA: TGTGCCAGCAGTTCTACAGGGGAAGGGTCGCAGTACTTC. Amino acid sequence: CASSSTGEGSQYF. The chain has TRBV6-1 and TRBJ2-7; 7 bases map to TRBD1. The CDR3 contains 13 residues. With V trimmed by 5 bases and J by 9 bases, 10 bases remained unmatched. The germline CDR1 and CDR2 sequences are MNHNS and SASEGT.